The 8 T cell receptor beta chains presented below share a single source sample, sequenced in a study of spatial heterogeneity in lung cancer. TCRdb reanalysed the 5' RACE reads using MiXCR and keeps one entry per CDR3 protein. This sample has about 25,000 distinct CDR3 sequences, with about 6.3% found just once. This sample's time point: blood at routine non-recurrence follow-up after resection. The sequenced material consisted of unsorted whole RNA from tumor, nontumor lung or frozen PBMC. The sample was PBMCs, taken at follow-up. The receptors derive from a male donor with early-stage non-small cell lung cancer.

This clonotype was seen at least ten times. The J gene is TRBJ2-3, the V gene TRBV18, with 12 bases aligning to TRBD1. The CDR3 loop spans 16 amino acids. The J segment lost 1 base and the V segment lost 5 bases, leaving 4 bases of the junction unmatched. The germline V gene encodes CDR1 KGHSH and CDR2 LQKENI. The CDR3 DNA reads as TGTGCCAGCTCAGCGGGACAGGGGGCAGGCACAGATACGCAGTATTTT. Its protein is CASSAGQGAGTDTQYF.

This clonotype has ten or more counts. The chain links TRBV7-8 to TRBJ1-5; D remains ambiguous. The CDR3 length is 15 residues. The V end lost 1 base, the J end lost 4 bases, and 11 bases lay between the germline ends. Germline V gives CDR1 SGHVS, CDR2 FQNEAQ. CDR3 residues: CASSLVLTVNQPQHF. CDR3 coding DNA: TGTGCCAGCAGCTTAGTCTTGACGGTGAATCAGCCCCAGCATTTT.

In its sample, this clonotype was seen a few times. The chain is built from TRBV6-1 and TRBJ1-1; D is unresolved. The V and J ends lost 2 bases and 7 bases respectively, with 11 bases between them. The germline gives CDR1 MNHNS, CDR2 SASEGT. CDR3 size: 13 residues. The CDR3 loop is CASSEYRGIEAFF. The CDR3, as DNA: TGTGCCAGCAGTGAATACCGGGGAATTGAAGCTTTCTTT.

The genes are TRBV10-3 and TRBJ1-4, with D perhaps TRBD1 (6 bases). Germline loops: CDR1 ENHRY, CDR2 SYGVKD. The ends were cut back, 1 base at V and 7 bases at J, with 13 bases in the middle. CDR3 length: 15 amino acids. Written as DNA, the CDR3 is TGTGCCATCAGTGAGTTTGGGGGGCCAGGTGAAAAACTGTTTTTT. This translates into CAISEFGGPGEKLFF.

This clonotype has a count of ten or more. The chain couples TRBV12-3 or TRBV12-4 to TRBJ1-5, with TRBD1 as a possible D gene (5 bases). Deletions cut 4 bases from V and 4 bases from J, with 8 bases between. This CDR3 comprises 13 residues. The CDR3 DNA sequence: TGTGCCAGCAGTTCCCGGGGGAATCAGCCCCAGCATTTT. Its protein is CASSSRGNQPQHF.

This chain connects TRBV7-8 to TRBJ1-3; no definite D call. Trimming cost V 0 bases and J 3 bases, with 6 bases left between them. CDR1 SGHVS and CDR2 FQNEAQ come from the germline V gene. The CDR3 sequence is 14 residues long. As DNA, the CDR3 is TGTGCCAGCAGCTTAGCGGGGTTTGGAAACACCATATATTTT. This gives the protein CASSLAGFGNTIYF.

This clonotype was seen many times. This rearrangement joins TRBV18 to TRBJ1-1; D call uncertain. CDR1 is KGHSH and CDR2 is LQKENI in the germline V gene. Trimming took 8 bases from V and 0 from J, leaving 13 bases between them. The CDR3 is 14 residues long. The CDR3 here is CASPQWMMNTEAFF. CDR3 sequence (DNA): TGTGCCAGCCCACAGTGGATGATGAACACTGAAGCTTTCTTT.

This clonotype came up a few times. The V call is TRBV12-3 or TRBV12-4, the J call TRBJ2-2; unclear D gene. V lost 3 bases and J 0 bases, leaving 11 bases between the germline ends. The CDR3 is 16 residues long. The CDR3 DNA reads TGTGCCAGCAGTTTTCGGCAGACTGCGAACACCGGGGAGCTGTTTTTT. Amino acid sequence: CASSFRQTANTGELFF.